The source of this T cell receptor beta chain is a study of cytomegalovirus exposure and HLA in healthy donors. Comments on this clone: The target antigen is unknown.

Primers included in the PCR were 60 Vbeta and 13 Jbeta primers. The method was immunoSEQ multiplex PCR; TCRdb's version includes in-frame clones alone and lacks a portion of them. The data show 25,000 to 40,000 clones, about 65% seen once. Trimming took off 1 base at V and 3 bases at J, with 7 bases between the two ends. Germline-derived CDR1 and CDR2 are SGHKS and YYEKEE (reference sequence). This CDR3 contains 13 residues. Study outcomes and limitations: Trimming of TCR beta V- and J-genes showed a link, identified in a later analysis, to a missense DCLRE1C variant.

The chain employs TRBV5-5 and TRBJ1-1; D possibly corresponds to TRBD1 (5 bases). This TCR came from a man in his forties or fifties in good health and CMV-seropositive. The sequenced sample was PBMCs. CDR3 nucleotide sequence: TGTGCCAGCAGCTTGTTAGGGGACACTGAAGCTTTCTTT. This codes for CASSLLGDTEAFF.